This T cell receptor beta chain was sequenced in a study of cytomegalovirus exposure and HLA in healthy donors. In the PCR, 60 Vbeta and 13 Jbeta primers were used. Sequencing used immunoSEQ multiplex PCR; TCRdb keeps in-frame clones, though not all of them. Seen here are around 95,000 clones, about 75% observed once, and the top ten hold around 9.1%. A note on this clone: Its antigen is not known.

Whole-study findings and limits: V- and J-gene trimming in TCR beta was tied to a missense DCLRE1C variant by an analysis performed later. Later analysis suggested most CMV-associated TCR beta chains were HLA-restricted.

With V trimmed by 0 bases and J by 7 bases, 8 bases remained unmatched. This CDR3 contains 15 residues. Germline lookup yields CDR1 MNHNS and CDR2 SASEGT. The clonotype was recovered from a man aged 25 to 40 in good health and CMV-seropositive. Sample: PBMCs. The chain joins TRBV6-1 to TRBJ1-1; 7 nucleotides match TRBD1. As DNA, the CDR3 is TGTGCCAGCAGTGAAGCCCTAGGGGGCAGATATGAAGCTTTCTTT. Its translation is CASSEALGGRYEAFF.